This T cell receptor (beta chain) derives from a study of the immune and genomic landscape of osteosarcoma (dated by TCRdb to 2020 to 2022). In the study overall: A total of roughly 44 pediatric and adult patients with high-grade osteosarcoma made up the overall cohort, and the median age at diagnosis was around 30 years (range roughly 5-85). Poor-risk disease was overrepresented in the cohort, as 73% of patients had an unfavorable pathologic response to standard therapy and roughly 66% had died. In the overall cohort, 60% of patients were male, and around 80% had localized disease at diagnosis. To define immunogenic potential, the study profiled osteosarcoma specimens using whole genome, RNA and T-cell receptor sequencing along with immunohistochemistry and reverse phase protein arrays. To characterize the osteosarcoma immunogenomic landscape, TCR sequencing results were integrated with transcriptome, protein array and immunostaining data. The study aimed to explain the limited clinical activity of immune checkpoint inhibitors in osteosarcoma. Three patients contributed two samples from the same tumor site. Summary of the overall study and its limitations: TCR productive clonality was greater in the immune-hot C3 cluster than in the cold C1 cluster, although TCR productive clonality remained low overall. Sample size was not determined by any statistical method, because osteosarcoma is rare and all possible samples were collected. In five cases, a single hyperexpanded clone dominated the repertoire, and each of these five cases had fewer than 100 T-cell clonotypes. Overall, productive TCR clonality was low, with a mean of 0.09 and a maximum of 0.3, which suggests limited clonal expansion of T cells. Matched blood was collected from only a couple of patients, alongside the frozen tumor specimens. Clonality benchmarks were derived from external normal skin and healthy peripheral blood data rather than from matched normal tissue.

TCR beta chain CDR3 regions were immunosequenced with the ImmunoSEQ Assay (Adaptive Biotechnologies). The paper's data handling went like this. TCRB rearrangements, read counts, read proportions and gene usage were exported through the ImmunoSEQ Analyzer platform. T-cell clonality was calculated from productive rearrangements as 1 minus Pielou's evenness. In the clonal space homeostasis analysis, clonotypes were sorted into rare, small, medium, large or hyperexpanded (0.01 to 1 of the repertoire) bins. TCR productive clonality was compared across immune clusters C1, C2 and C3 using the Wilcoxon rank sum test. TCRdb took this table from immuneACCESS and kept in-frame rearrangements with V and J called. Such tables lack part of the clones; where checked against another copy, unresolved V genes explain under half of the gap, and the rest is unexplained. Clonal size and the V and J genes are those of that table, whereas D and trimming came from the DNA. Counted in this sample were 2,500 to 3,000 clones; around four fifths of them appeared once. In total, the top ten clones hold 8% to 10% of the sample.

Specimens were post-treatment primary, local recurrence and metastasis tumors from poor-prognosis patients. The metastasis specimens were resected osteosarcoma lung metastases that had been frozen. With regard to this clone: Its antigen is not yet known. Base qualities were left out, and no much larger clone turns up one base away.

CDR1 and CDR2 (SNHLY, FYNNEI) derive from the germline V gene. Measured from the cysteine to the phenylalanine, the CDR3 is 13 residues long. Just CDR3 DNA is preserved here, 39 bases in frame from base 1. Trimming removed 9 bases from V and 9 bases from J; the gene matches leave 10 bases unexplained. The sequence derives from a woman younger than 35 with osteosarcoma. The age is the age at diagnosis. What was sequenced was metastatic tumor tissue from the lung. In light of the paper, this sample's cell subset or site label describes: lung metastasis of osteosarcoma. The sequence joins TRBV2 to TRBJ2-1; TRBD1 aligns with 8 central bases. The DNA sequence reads TGTGCCAGTCCGAGTCAGGGGGCGATTGAGCAGTTCTTC. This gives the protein CASPSQGAIEQFF. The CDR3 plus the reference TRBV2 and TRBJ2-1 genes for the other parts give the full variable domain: EPEVTQTPSHQVTQMGQEVILRCVPISNHLYFYWYRQILGQKVEFLVSFYNNEISEKSEIFDDQFSVERPDGSNFTLKIRSTKLEDSAMYFCASPSQGAIEQFFGPGTRLTVL.